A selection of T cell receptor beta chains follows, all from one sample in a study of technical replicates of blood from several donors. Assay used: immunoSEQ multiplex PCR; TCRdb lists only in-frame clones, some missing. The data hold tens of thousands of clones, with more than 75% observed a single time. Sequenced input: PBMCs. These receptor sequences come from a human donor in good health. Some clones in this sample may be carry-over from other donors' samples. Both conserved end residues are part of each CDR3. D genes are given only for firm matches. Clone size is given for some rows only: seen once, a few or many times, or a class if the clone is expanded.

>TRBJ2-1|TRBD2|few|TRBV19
CASSITGTSGNEQFF
TGTGCCAGTAGTATCACGGGGACTAGCGGGAATGAGCAGTTCTTC
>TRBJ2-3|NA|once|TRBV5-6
CASSLSVTDTQYF
TGTGCCAGCAGCTTGTCGGTAACAGATACGCAGTATTTT
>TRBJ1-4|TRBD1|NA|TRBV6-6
CASREHRGADEKLFF
TGTGCCAGCAGAGAGCACAGGGGCGCGGATGAAAAACTGTTTTTT
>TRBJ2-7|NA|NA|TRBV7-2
CASSMGASGYSYEQYF
TGTGCCAGCAGCATGGGGGCTAGCGGATACTCCTACGAGCAGTACTTC
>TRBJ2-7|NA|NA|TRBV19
CATSPWHPAYEQYF
TGTGCCACCTCCCCATGGCATCCCGCCTACGAGCAGTACTTC
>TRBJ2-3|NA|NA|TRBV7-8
CASSLDGGGTDTQYF
TGTGCCAGCAGCTTAGACGGGGGAGGTACAGATACGCAGTATTTT
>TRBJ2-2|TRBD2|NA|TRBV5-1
CASSWTRGTGELFF
TGCGCCAGCAGCTGGACTAGAGGGACCGGGGAGCTGTTTTTT
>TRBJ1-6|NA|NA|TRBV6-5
CASSSQEFASPLHF
TGTGCCAGCAGTTCACAGGAGTTCGCTTCACCCCTCCACTTT
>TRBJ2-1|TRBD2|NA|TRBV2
CASKSGTRLYNEQFF
TGTGCCAGCAAGTCCGGGACTAGGCTATACAATGAGCAGTTCTTC
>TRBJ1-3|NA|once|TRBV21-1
CASSKGERPDVIGNTIYF
TGTGCCAGCAGCAAAGGGGAGCGCCCGGACGTTATTGGAAACACCATATATTTT
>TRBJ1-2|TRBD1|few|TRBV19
CASSLTGGAVYTF
TGTGCCAGTAGTTTGACAGGGGGCGCGGTCTACACCTTC
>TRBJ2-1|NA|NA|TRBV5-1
CASTERSHEQFF
TGCGCCAGCACGGAGAGGTCCCATGAGCAGTTCTTC
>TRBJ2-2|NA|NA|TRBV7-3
CASSLITGELFF
TGTGCCAGCAGCCTTATTACCGGGGAGCTGTTTTTT
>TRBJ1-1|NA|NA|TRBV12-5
CASGFQNTEAFF
TGTGCTAGTGGTTTCCAAAACACTGAAGCTTTCTTT
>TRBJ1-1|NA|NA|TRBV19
CASMRDRTEAFF
TGTGCCAGTATGAGGGATAGGACTGAAGCTTTCTTT
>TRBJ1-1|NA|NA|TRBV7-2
CASSPGVGRLGVAFF
TGTGCCAGCAGCCCCGGTGTGGGCAGGCTCGGGGTGGCTTTCTTT
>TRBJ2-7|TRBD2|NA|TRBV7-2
CASRINGASGGYEQYF
TGTGCCAGCCGAATCAACGGGGCTAGCGGGGGTTACGAGCAGTACTTC
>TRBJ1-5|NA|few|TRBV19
CASSVQGSNQPQHF
TGTGCCAGTAGTGTACAGGGTAGCAATCAGCCCCAGCATTTT
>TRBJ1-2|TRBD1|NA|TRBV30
CAWTNSLTGGSGYTF
TGTGCCTGGACTAACTCTCTGACAGGGGGTAGTGGCTACACCTTC
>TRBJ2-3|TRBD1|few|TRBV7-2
CASSFLGQGASDTQYF
TGTGCCAGCAGCTTTTTAGGACAGGGGGCCTCAGATACGCAGTATTTT
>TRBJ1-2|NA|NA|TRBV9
CASSIYSYGYTF
TGTGCCAGCAGCATCTACAGTTATGGCTACACCTTC
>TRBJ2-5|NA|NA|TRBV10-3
CAISESPGGQETQYF
TGTGCCATCAGTGAGTCGCCAGGGGGGCAAGAGACCCAGTACTTC
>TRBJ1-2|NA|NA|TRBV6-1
CASSDRANYGYTF
TGTGCCAGCAGTGACAGGGCTAACTATGGCTACACCTTC
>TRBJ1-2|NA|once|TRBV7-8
CASSPAVANYGYTF
TGTGCCAGCAGCCCCGCGGTGGCTAACTATGGCTACACCTTC
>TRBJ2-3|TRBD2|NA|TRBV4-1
CASSQGGGISTDTQYF
TGCGCCAGCAGCCAGGGGGGAGGGATAAGCACAGATACGCAGTATTTT
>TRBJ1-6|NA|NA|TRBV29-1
CSIRQNYNSPLHF
TGCAGCATTCGACAGAACTATAATTCACCCCTCCACTTT
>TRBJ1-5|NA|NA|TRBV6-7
CASSYSGPWQVDNQPQHF
TGTGCCAGCAGTTACTCGGGTCCGTGGCAGGTCGACAATCAGCCCCAGCATTTT
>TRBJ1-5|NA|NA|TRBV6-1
CASTAWQDNQPQHF
TGTGCCAGCACCGCGTGGCAGGACAATCAGCCCCAGCATTTT
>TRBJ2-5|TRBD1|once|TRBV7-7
CASSLNRGQETQYF
TGTGCCAGCAGCTTAAACAGGGGACAAGAGACCCAGTACTTC
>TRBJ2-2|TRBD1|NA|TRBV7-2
CASRPLGRTGGDTGELFF
TGTGCCAGCAGACCACTAGGGCGGACAGGGGGCGACACCGGGGAGCTGTTTTTT
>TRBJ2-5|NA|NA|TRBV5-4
CASSVPGLTQETQYF
TGTGCCAGCAGCGTCCCAGGACTGACGCAAGAGACCCAGTACTTC